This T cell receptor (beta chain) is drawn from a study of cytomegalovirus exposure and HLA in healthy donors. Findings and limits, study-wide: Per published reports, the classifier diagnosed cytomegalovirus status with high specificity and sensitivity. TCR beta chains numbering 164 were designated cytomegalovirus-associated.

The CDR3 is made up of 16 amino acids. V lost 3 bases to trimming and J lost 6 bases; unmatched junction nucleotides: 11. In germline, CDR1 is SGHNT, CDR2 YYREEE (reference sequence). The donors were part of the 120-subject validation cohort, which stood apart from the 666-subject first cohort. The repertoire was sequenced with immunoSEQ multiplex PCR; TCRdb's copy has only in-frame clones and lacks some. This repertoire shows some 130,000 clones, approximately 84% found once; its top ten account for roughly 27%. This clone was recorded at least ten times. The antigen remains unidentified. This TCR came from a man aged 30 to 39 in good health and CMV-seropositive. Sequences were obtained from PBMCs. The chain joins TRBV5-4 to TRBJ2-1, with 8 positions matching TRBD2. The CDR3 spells CASSSLGAGVGNEQFF. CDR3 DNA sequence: TGTGCCAGCAGCTCCCTCGGAGCGGGAGTTGGCAATGAGCAGTTCTTC. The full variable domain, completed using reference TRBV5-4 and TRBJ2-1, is ETGVTQSPTHLIKTRGQQVTLRCSSQSGHNTVSWYQQALGQGPQFIFQYYREEENGRGNFPPRFSGLQFPNYSSELNVNALELDDSALYLCASSSLGAGVGNEQFFGPGTRLTVL.